These 14 T cell receptor beta chains came from one sample sequenced in a study of T cell responses to AZD1222 COVID-19 vaccine. TCRdb keeps only in-frame clones here, not all; method: immunoSEQ multiplex PCR. The sample has around 120,000 clones; around 87% are singletons. The sample in question was peripheral blood, obtained on day 0 of AZD1222 vaccination. These receptors were collected from an adult in good health.

The chain combines TRBV7-6 with TRBJ1-1; D ambiguous. Trimming stripped 1 base from V and 1 base from J, with 10 bases between. This CDR3 is built from 15 residues. The germline V gene has CDR1 SGHVS and CDR2 FNYEAQ. CDR3 DNA: TGTGCCAGCAGCTTAGGCGCCGGTCGGAACACTGAAGCTTTCTTT. The encoded protein is CASSLGAGRNTEAFF.

The chain couples TRBV3-1 (or the pseudogene TRBV3-2) to TRBJ1-3; D remains unclear. Germline V gives CDR1 LGHDT, CDR2 YNNKEL (reference sequence). CDR3 length: 12 residues. Trimming cost V 9 bases and J 4 bases, with 10 bases left between them. CDR3 nucleotide sequence: TGTGCCAGTGGAACTAGAGGAAACACCATATATTTT. This translates into CASGTRGNTIYF.

The chain combines TRBV10-3 with TRBJ1-6, with 8 bases matching TRBD1. The CDR3 is 13 amino acids. Unmatched junction bases numbered 0, after V lost 4 bases and J lost 7 bases. The V gene's germline CDR1 is ENHRY and CDR2 SYGVKD. The chain's CDR3 is CAISGQGNSPLHF. The CDR3 DNA reads TGTGCCATCAGTGGACAGGGGAATTCACCCCTCCACTTT.

The chain carries TRBV25-1 and TRBJ1-1, with a weak D call TRBD1 (5 bases). This CDR3 is 13 amino acids long. Per germline, CDR1 MGHDK and CDR2 SYGVNS. With 6 bases removed from V and 7 bases from J, the gap between germline ends came to 15 bases. For the CDR3, the DNA is TGTGCCAGCAGCCATTTAGGGGACTATGAAGCTTTCTTT. It translates to CASSHLGDYEAFF.

The CDR3 nucleotides read TGCGCCAGCAGTGAGCATATTTCTGGAAACACCATATATTTT. Its protein product is CASSEHISGNTIYF. V gene TRBV10-1 combines with J gene TRBJ1-3, with D uncertain. Per germline, CDR1 WNHNN and CDR2 SYGVQD (reference sequence). The CDR3 is 14 amino acids. The ends were cut back, 2 bases at V and 1 base at J, with 6 bases in the middle.

The chain uses TRBV7-9 and TRBJ1-1; D gene uncertain. Trimming cost V 1 base and J 3 bases, with 9 bases left between them. The germline V gene encodes CDR1 SEHNR and CDR2 FQNEAQ (reference sequence). There are 14 residues in the CDR3. CDR3 sequence: CASSLVGRDTEAFF. The CDR3 DNA reads TGTGCCAGCAGCTTAGTTGGCCGGGACACTGAAGCTTTCTTT.

This rearrangement joins TRBV18 to TRBJ2-1; D is perhaps TRBD1 (5 bases). This CDR3 comprises 14 residues. Germline CDR1 is KGHSH and CDR2 is LQKENI. The ends were cut back, 2 bases at V and 7 bases at J, with 12 bases in the middle. CDR3 sequence reads: CASSPVTSGNEQFF. CDR3 bases: TGTGCCAGCTCACCAGTCACCTCAGGGAATGAGCAGTTCTTC.

The rearrangement uses TRBV7-9 and TRBJ1-1; D remains ambiguous. The CDR3 contains 13 residues. Per the germline V gene, CDR1 is SEHNR and CDR2 is FQNEAQ (reference sequence). The V end lost 2 bases, the J end lost 6 bases, and 10 bases lay between the germline ends. The CDR3 loop reads CASSLRPTAEAFF. DNA of the CDR3: TGTGCCAGCAGCTTACGTCCTACGGCTGAAGCTTTCTTT.

The chain couples TRBV12-3 or TRBV12-4 to TRBJ1-1; no reliable D call. The length of the CDR3 is 12 residues. V lost 7 bases and J 5 bases, leaving 11 bases between the germline ends. The CDR3 nucleotides read TGTGCCAGCACCTGGCTAGGGACTGAAGCTTTCTTT. Translated, it gives CASTWLGTEAFF.

Concerning this clone: The same CDR3 also results from other DNA sequences found in this sample. The chain combines TRBV5-1 with TRBJ1-1, with D perhaps matching TRBD1 (5 bases). V was pared by 2 bases and J by 0 bases, with 8 bases between. The germline V gene has CDR1 SGHRS and CDR2 YFSETQ. This CDR3 region has 14 residues. The chain's CDR3 is CASSLEGVNTEAFF. CDR3 in DNA: TGCGCCAGCAGCTTAGAAGGGGTGAACACTGAAGCTTTCTTT. The whole variable domain, filled in from reference TRBV5-1 and TRBJ1-1, reads KAGVTQTPRYLIKTRGQQVTLSCSPISGHRSVSWYQQTPGQGLQFLFEYFSETQRNKGNFPGRFSGRQFSNSRSEMNVSTLELGDSALYLCASSLEGVNTEAFFGQGTRLTVV.

The genes are TRBV5-1 and TRBJ1-2; 9 bases align to TRBD1. Germline assignment: CDR1 SGHRS and CDR2 YFSETQ. The CDR3 spans 15 residues. The V and J ends lost 0 bases and 4 bases, in that order; junction bases with no gene match: 4. The CDR3 sequence is CASSLDGTGSYGYTF. The CDR3 bases are TGCGCCAGCAGCTTGGATGGGACAGGGTCCTATGGCTACACCTTC.

V is TRBV25-1 and J is TRBJ1-3; D is unresolved. The CDR3 has 11 amino acids. V shed 1 base and J shed 12 bases, with 7 bases lying between them. Looked up from germline, CDR1 is MGHDK and CDR2 is SYGVNS. CDR3 residues: CASSESGDIYF. CDR3 nucleotides: TGTGCCAGCAGTGAATCTGGGGACATATATTTT.

This sequence joins TRBV12-1 and TRBJ1-1. TRBV12-1 is given as a pseudogene. The CDR3 loop spans 15 amino acids. The CDR3 bases are TGTGCCAGCAGCTTTCGGTCCGGGAGGAACACTGAAGCTTTCTTT. Its translation is CASSFRSGRNTEAFF.

This clone was recorded a few times. This chain links TRBV19 with TRBJ1-3; 7 positions agree with TRBD1. Germline V CDR1 and CDR2: LNHDA, SQIVND (reference sequence). The CDR3 extends over 16 amino acids. Trimming at V came to 6 bases and at J to 0 bases, leaving 8 bases not matched to a gene. The CDR3 DNA sequence: TGTGCCAGTAGCATGGGGGGACAGAGCTCTGGAAACACCATATATTTT. Encoded protein: CASSMGGQSSGNTIYF.